The 12 T cell receptor beta chains reported below all come from one sample, sequenced in a study of T cells in Graves' hyperthyroidism and ophthalmopathy (dated by TCRdb to about 2019). Libraries were made using multiplex PCR. The instrument given in TCRdb is Illumina HiSeq 2000. The TCR beta CDR3 regions were amplified from the RNA transcripts. For the first round of RT-PCR on the TCR CDR3, the HTBI primer set was used together with the Qiagen OneStep RT-PCR kit. TCRdb passed the public sequencing reads through fastp at Q25 and MiXCR, retaining productive beta sequences. Rows are combined by CDR3 protein, so each entry shows the most common genes and DNA. A total of 250,000 to 300,000 distinct CDR3 sequences appear in this sample, about an eighth of them only once. The top ten hold around 7.9% of the sample. Input material: blood. The receptors were gathered from a woman aged 25 to 39 with Graves' hyperthyroidism that later progressed to Graves' ophthalmopathy.

The sample holds many counts of this clonotype. The rearrangement uses TRBV13 and TRBJ1-1; 7 bases are a match to TRBD1. J was trimmed by 0 bases and V by 5 bases; bases with no gene match: 9. The germline CDR1 and CDR2 sequences are PRHDT and FYEKMQ (reference sequence). The CDR3 has 16 residues. For the CDR3, the DNA is TGTGCCAGCAGCGCCCCTCGACAGGGATTGAACACTGAAGCTTTCTTT. It is translated as CASSAPRQGLNTEAFF.

This clonotype was counted at least ten times. The chain carries TRBV6-2 or TRBV6-3 and TRBJ2-1; unclear D gene. The CDR3 has 14 amino acids. Trimming stripped 6 bases from V and 0 bases from J, with 9 bases between. Per germline, CDR1 MNHEY and CDR2 SVGEGT. DNA for the CDR3: TGTGCCAGCAGGGACGCGAGCTCCTACAATGAGCAGTTCTTC. It is translated as CASRDASSYNEQFF.

This clonotype was counted many times. The V gene is TRBV27, the J gene TRBJ1-1; D not certain. The CDR3 is made up of 14 amino acids. The ends were cut back, 8 bases at V and 0 bases at J, with 13 bases in the middle. Germline V gives CDR1 MNHEY, CDR2 SMNVEV (reference sequence). The CDR3: CASGSTSMNTEAFF. CDR3 nucleotides: TGTGCCAGCGGGTCGACAAGCATGAACACTGAAGCTTTCTTT.

This clonotype was found a few times. The gene calls are TRBV20-1 and TRBJ2-4, with D unresolved. This CDR3 has 12 residues. Trimming pared 1 base from V and 8 bases from J, leaving 9 bases between. Germline CDR1 and CDR2: DFQATT and SNEGSKA (reference sequence). CDR3 sequence reads: CSARGGSDIQYF. CDR3 sequence (DNA): TGCAGTGCTAGAGGGGGATCCGACATTCAGTACTTC.

This clonotype was counted at least ten times. The rearrangement uses TRBV27 and TRBJ2-1; 8 positions agree with TRBD2. This CDR3 comprises 15 residues. CDR1 is MNHEY and CDR2 is SMNVEV in the germline V gene (reference sequence). V trimming: 6 bases; J trimming: 8 bases; junction bases outside the gene matches: 12. The CDR3 is CASSTPGTSRHEQFF. In DNA, the CDR3 is TGTGCCAGCAGCACTCCCGGGACTAGTAGGCATGAGCAGTTCTTC.

In this sample, this clonotype turned up many times. The gene calls are TRBV29-1 and TRBJ2-7; D is uncertain. The V and J ends lost 1 base and 3 bases respectively, with 4 bases between them. The CDR3 is 11 amino acids. Per germline, CDR1 SQVTM and CDR2 ANQGSEA. The CDR3 region is CSVEVLYEQYF. The DNA for the CDR3 is TGCAGCGTTGAAGTCCTCTACGAGCAGTACTTC.

This clonotype was observed a handful of times. The chain links TRBV6-5 to TRBJ1-2; D possibly corresponds to TRBD1 (6 bases). V was shortened by 2 bases and J by 3 bases, with 10 bases between the two germline ends. The CDR3 is made up of 14 amino acids. Per the germline V gene, CDR1 is MNHEY and CDR2 is SVGAGI. The CDR3 DNA follows: TGTGCCAGCAGTTACCAGGGGAGAGACTATGGCTACACCTTC. Encoded protein: CASSYQGRDYGYTF.

The chain couples TRBV10-3 to TRBJ1-4, with D perhaps TRBD1 (6 bases). Trimming cost V 5 bases and J 4 bases, with 20 bases left between them. The CDR3 runs to 17 residues. Germline CDR1 is ENHRY and CDR2 is SYGVKD. The CDR3 sequence is CAISNSPGGRGNEKLFF. The CDR3 region has the DNA TGTGCCATCAGTAATTCCCCCGGGGGCCGTGGTAATGAAAAACTGTTTTTT.

This clonotype was detected only once. The rearrangement uses TRBV4-3 and TRBJ2-3; 7 bases are shared with TRBD2. This CDR3 region has 16 residues. Trimming took 0 bases from V and 4 from J; bases not matched to a gene: 7. Germline lookup yields CDR1 LGHNA and CDR2 YSLEER. The CDR3 bases are TGCGCCAGCAGCCAAGACAGCGGGACCGGGGCAGATACGCAGTATTTT. As protein: CASSQDSGTGADTQYF.

This clonotype was picked up many times. The chain is built from TRBV7-9 and TRBJ2-3; D is ambiguous. The CDR3 consists of 16 residues. Germline V gives CDR1 SEHNR, CDR2 FQNEAQ (reference sequence). Trimming shortened V by 5 bases and J by 2 bases, and 17 bases separated the two germline ends. The chain's CDR3 is CASSEMDRYPTDTQYF. DNA for the CDR3: TGTGCCAGCAGCGAAATGGACCGCTACCCCACAGATACGCAGTATTTT.

The sample holds many counts of this clonotype. CDR3 residues: CASSPVEGRSYNEQFF. The CDR3 nucleotides read TGTGCCAGCAGCCCGGTTGAGGGCCGCTCCTACAATGAGCAGTTCTTC. The gene calls are TRBV25-1 and TRBJ2-1, with a possible D match to TRBD2 (5 bases). The CDR3 loop spans 16 amino acids. Germline CDR1 is MGHDK and CDR2 is SYGVNS. V gave up 6 bases and J gave up 0 bases, with 15 bases separating them.

The rearrangement links TRBV2 to TRBJ1-4, with D uncertain. This CDR3 is 15 amino acids long. The germline CDR1 and CDR2 sequences are SNHLY and FYNNEI. V lost 2 bases and J 2 bases, leaving 9 bases between the germline ends. The CDR3 DNA reads as TGTGCCAGCAGTGAAAGGGTAGGGACTAATGAAAAACTGTTTTTT. It specifies CASSERVGTNEKLFF.